This TCR beta chain was sequenced during a study of cytomegalovirus exposure and HLA in healthy donors. Across the whole study: Genetic ancestry analysis placed about 76% of the approximately 390 donors that were genotyped in the Caucasian-associated cluster.

Primers: 60 Vbeta forward and 13 Jbeta reverse. Profiling relied on immunoSEQ multiplex PCR, and the TCRdb table lists in-frame clones only, not all of them. The table has tens of thousands of clones, around 90% seen once. On this clone: Its antigen is currently unknown.

Study observations and caveats: Earlier analysis looked at TCR beta V segments, and most were productive about 90% or about 30% of the time. Most TCR sequences showed up rarely, but some public TCRs showed up in many donors. More than 150 TCR beta chains were listed as cytomegalovirus-associated.

The clonotype originates from a man between 18 and 29 years old in good health and CMV-seronegative. Sequencing was carried out using PBMCs.

DNA of the CDR3: TGTGCCAGCAGTTGGGGACAGGGTGAAGAAAAACTGTTTTTT. Encoded protein: CASSWGQGEEKLFF. This sequence joins TRBV6-5 and TRBJ1-4, with 9 bases aligning to TRBD1. V shed 4 bases, J shed 8 bases, and the junction held 5 bases outside the gene matches. CDR1 is MNHEY, CDR2 SVGAGI, per germline. This CDR3 has 14 residues.